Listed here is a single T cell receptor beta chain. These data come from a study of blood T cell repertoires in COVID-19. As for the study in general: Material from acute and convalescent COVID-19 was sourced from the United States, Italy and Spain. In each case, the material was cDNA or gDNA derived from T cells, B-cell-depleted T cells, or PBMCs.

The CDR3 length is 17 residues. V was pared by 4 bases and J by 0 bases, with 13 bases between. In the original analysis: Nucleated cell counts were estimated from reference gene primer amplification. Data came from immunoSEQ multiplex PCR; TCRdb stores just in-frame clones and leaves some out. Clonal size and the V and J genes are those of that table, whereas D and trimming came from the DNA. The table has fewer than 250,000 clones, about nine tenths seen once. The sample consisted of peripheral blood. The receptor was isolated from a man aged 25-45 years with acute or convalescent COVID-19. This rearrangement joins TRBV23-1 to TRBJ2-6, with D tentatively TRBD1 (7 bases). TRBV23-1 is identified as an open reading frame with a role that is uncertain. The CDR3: CASSRPQGGSGANVLTF. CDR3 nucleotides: TGCGCCAGCAGTCGGCCGCAGGGGGGCTCTGGGGCCAACGTCCTGACTTTC.